Following are 14 T cell receptor beta chains from one sample sequenced in a study of cytomegalovirus exposure and HLA in healthy donors. PCR primers comprised 60 Vbeta and 13 Jbeta primers. Method: immunoSEQ multiplex PCR; TCRdb's copy keeps in-frame clones and lacks some. The data show 150,000 to 200,000 clones, and the top ten clones hold about 6.5%. Material for sequencing was PBMCs. Receptor source: a man younger than 45 in good health and CMV-seronegative.

The chain has TRBV2 and TRBJ1-4, with a weak D call TRBD1 (5 bases). CDR1 SNHLY and CDR2 FYNNEI come from the germline V gene. V lost 0 bases to trimming and J lost 6 bases, with 11 bases between them. There are 15 residues in the CDR3. CDR3 sequence: CASSEALQGDEKLFF. As DNA, the CDR3 is TGTGCCAGCAGTGAAGCGCTTCAAGGGGATGAAAAACTGTTTTTT. Full variable domain (remainder filled in from reference TRBV2 and TRBJ1-4): EPEVTQTPSHQVTQMGQEVILRCVPISNHLYFYWYRQILGQKVEFLVSFYNNEISEKSEIFDDQFSVERPDGSNFTLKIRSTKLEDSAMYFCASSEALQGDEKLFFGSGTQLSVL.

This rearrangement joins TRBV7-9 to TRBJ2-7; tentatively, D is TRBD2 (6 bases). Germline CDR1 SEHNR, CDR2 FQNEAQ (reference sequence). This CDR3 region has 14 residues. Trimming left V 3 bases short and J 7 bases short, with 16 bases between. The CDR3 region is CASSFDWQGGEQYF. The CDR3 DNA is TGTGCCAGCAGCTTCGACTGGCAAGGAGGGGAGCAGTACTTC.

The rearrangement joins TRBV30 to TRBJ2-7; D is unclear. Per germline, CDR1 GTSNPN and CDR2 SVGIG (reference sequence). V was pared by 5 bases and J by 2 bases, with 13 bases between. The CDR3 totals 13 residues. The CDR3 DNA reads as TGTGCCTGGCAGGCCAACCCTACCTACGAGCAGTACTTC. Its translation is CAWQANPTYEQYF.

The genes are TRBV30 and TRBJ1-1; TRBD1 might be the D (5 bases). The V gene lost 5 bases and the J gene lost 2 bases, with 18 bases spanning the gap. CDR1 GTSNPN and CDR2 SVGIG come from the germline V gene (reference sequence). The CDR3 length is 15 residues. The CDR3 bases are TGTGCCTGGGACCGGACAACCCTACCCAACACTGAAGCTTTCTTT. Translating gives CAWDRTTLPNTEAFF.

This chain links TRBV4-3 with TRBJ2-1; D may be TRBD1 (6 bases). Germline CDR1 reads LGHNA; CDR2 reads YSLEER. There are 14 residues in the CDR3. Between the trimmed V and J ends, which lost 3 bases and 10 bases, there was a span of 16 bases. The CDR3 protein is CASSHRQVWGEQFF. The CDR3 DNA sequence: TGCGCCAGCAGCCACAGACAGGTTTGGGGAGAGCAGTTCTTC.

V usage is TRBV5-1 and J usage is TRBJ2-5, with TRBD1 matching 10 bases. The CDR3 consists of 16 residues. Germline values: CDR1 SGHRS, CDR2 YFSETQ. V shed 4 bases, J shed 2 bases, and the junction held 8 bases outside the gene matches. As DNA, the CDR3 is TGCGCCAGCAGCCAGTACCTGGGACAGGGGCAAGAGACCCAGTACTTC. It translates to CASSQYLGQGQETQYF.

CDR3 loop: CASSGRTGVPYEQYF. The CDR3 DNA sequence: TGCGCCAGCAGCGGGAGGACAGGAGTACCCTACGAGCAGTACTTC. The chain links TRBV5-1 to TRBJ2-7; maybe TRBD1 (7 bases). Germline assignment: CDR1 SGHRS and CDR2 YFSETQ. This CDR3 region has 15 residues. The V end lost 4 bases, the J end lost 2 bases, and 16 bases lay between the germline ends.

The chain employs TRBV27 and TRBJ1-5; D may be TRBD1 (6 bases). Between the trimmed V and J ends, which lost 5 bases and 1 base, there was a span of 9 bases. Germline V gene lookup returns CDR1 MNHEY and CDR2 SMNVEV (reference sequence). The CDR3 totals 14 residues. CDR3 nucleotide sequence: TGTGCCAGCAGTCCCCAGGGGAGCAATCAGCCCCAGCATTTT. It is translated as CASSPQGSNQPQHF.

This rearrangement joins TRBV28 to TRBJ2-2, with no clear D. The ends were cut back, 5 bases at V and 4 bases at J, with 5 bases in the middle. This CDR3 is built from 12 residues. The germline V gene has CDR1 MDHEN and CDR2 SYDVKM. The CDR3: CASSTPTGELFF. The CDR3 DNA reads as TGTGCCAGCAGTACACCCACCGGGGAGCTGTTTTTT.

This chain connects TRBV11-2 to TRBJ1-2; weak D call: TRBD1 (6 bases). The germline CDR1 and CDR2 sequences are SGHAT and FQNNGV. The CDR3 is 13 amino acids. V lost 5 bases and J 5 bases, leaving 12 bases between the germline ends. CDR3 sequence: CASSQGQAYGYTF. CDR3 sequence (DNA): TGTGCCAGCAGCCAGGGGCAGGCTTATGGCTACACCTTC.

V gene TRBV28 combines with J gene TRBJ1-2, with TRBD1 matching 10 bases. Germline trimming cut 6 bases from V and 6 bases from J; bases unmatched to any gene: 4. This CDR3 contains 13 residues. Per germline, CDR1 MDHEN and CDR2 SYDVKM. CDR3 residues: CASSPGQGDGYTF. The CDR3 DNA is TGTGCCAGCAGCCCAGGACAGGGGGATGGCTACACCTTC.

V is TRBV7-2 and J is TRBJ1-2; 12 bases agree with TRBD1. Germline assignment: CDR1 SGHTA and CDR2 FQGNSA. The CDR3 sequence is 14 residues long. With 5 bases clipped from V and 8 bases from J, the junction kept 6 bases outside the gene matches. The chain's CDR3 is CASSLGQGAWGYTF. The DNA for the CDR3 is TGTGCCAGCAGCCTGGGACAGGGGGCGTGGGGCTACACCTTC.

The chain joins TRBV19 to TRBJ2-5, with D perhaps TRBD2 (5 bases). Trimming took 3 bases from V and 0 from J, leaving 11 bases between them. The germline V gene encodes CDR1 LNHDA and CDR2 SQIVND (reference sequence). This CDR3 region has 15 residues. CDR3 in amino acids: CASSISGGYQETQYF. The CDR3 DNA follows: TGTGCCAGTAGTATTTCGGGCGGGTACCAAGAGACCCAGTACTTC.

The gene calls are TRBV10-3 and TRBJ1-1; D may be TRBD1 (6 bases). CDR3 length: 17 residues. CDR1 is ENHRY and CDR2 is SYGVKD in the germline V gene. The germline V and J ends were trimmed by 2 bases and 1 base, with 17 bases remaining between them. This chain's CDR3 is CAISETLYRVGNTEAFF. The CDR3 DNA reads as TGTGCCATCAGTGAGACCCTTTACAGGGTAGGGAACACTGAAGCTTTCTTT.